This entry describes one T cell receptor beta chain. Using immunoSEQ multiplex PCR, the repertoire was profiled, and TCRdb retains in-frame clones only, with some absent. This table has 250,000 to 400,000 clones, roughly 88% appearing once. The Seattle patients, enrolled during active infection, were followed longitudinally. These data originate in a study of blood T cell repertoires in COVID-19. On the study more broadly: The study drew acute and convalescent COVID-19 samples from the United States, Italy and Spain.

Germline CDR1 reads SGHRS; CDR2 reads YFSETQ. This CDR3 comprises 14 residues. V gave up 0 bases and J gave up 10 bases; unmatched junction bases: 8. The chain recombines TRBV5-1 with TRBJ1-1; TRBD1 aligns across 8 bases. This clonotype originated in a woman in her 30s with COVID-19, enrolled during active disease. Input material: peripheral blood. CDR3 nucleotide sequence: TGCGCCAGCAGCTTGGAGGGGACAGGCAGGGGAGCTTTCTTT. Residues: CASSLEGTGRGAFF.